A selection of T cell receptor beta chains follows, all from one sample in a study of T-cell reconstitution after alpha-beta-depleted transplantation in children. TCRdb re-called the PCR reads through MiXCR, storing one row per CDR3 protein. The sample contains 400,000 to 550,000 distinct CDR3 sequences, about 10% of which appear only once. The material sequenced was PBMCs, taken before TCRalphabeta/CD19-depleted stem cell transplant. Receptor source: a child aged 2-15 years with inherited bone marrow failure, due to receive a stem cell transplant. Each CDR3 is given with its conserved first and last residue. A D gene is named only where the DNA matches it firmly.

j_gene: TRBJ2-5; v_gene: TRBV5-1; d_gene: NA; CDR3aa: CASTPGGMETQYF
j_gene: TRBJ1-1; v_gene: TRBV28; d_gene: TRBD1; CDR3aa: CASSLTGVEVNTEAFF
j_gene: TRBJ2-7; v_gene: TRBV7-9; d_gene: TRBD2; CDR3aa: CASSLGASGDEQYF
j_gene: TRBJ1-5; v_gene: TRBV12-3/TRBV12-4; d_gene: NA; CDR3aa: CASSFGDGPGGPQHF
j_gene: TRBJ2-5; v_gene: TRBV5-1; d_gene: TRBD1; CDR3aa: CASSLGTGGWETQYF
j_gene: TRBJ2-3; v_gene: TRBV9; d_gene: NA; CDR3aa: CASSVAGADTQYF
j_gene: TRBJ2-7; v_gene: TRBV20-1; d_gene: TRBD2; CDR3aa: CSARGGRAHEQYF
j_gene: TRBJ2-7; v_gene: TRBV5-1; d_gene: NA; CDR3aa: CASSWGLAEQYF
j_gene: TRBJ2-7; v_gene: TRBV4-1; d_gene: TRBD2; CDR3aa: CASSQERGRSYEQYF
j_gene: TRBJ1-2; v_gene: TRBV2; d_gene: TRBD1; CDR3aa: CASRLQGFVYGYTF
j_gene: TRBJ2-1; v_gene: TRBV12-3/TRBV12-4; d_gene: TRBD1; CDR3aa: CASRYRDSSYNEQFF
j_gene: TRBJ2-1; v_gene: TRBV4-3; d_gene: NA; CDR3aa: CASSQTRIIHNEQFF
j_gene: TRBJ2-1; v_gene: TRBV20-1; d_gene: TRBD2; CDR3aa: CCVSPQTSGSLYNEQFF
j_gene: TRBJ1-1; v_gene: TRBV3-1; d_gene: TRBD1; CDR3aa: CASSQGTGKVTEAFF
j_gene: TRBJ1-5; v_gene: TRBV28; d_gene: NA; CDR3aa: CASSSPGHLNQPQHF
j_gene: TRBJ2-1; v_gene: TRBV7-8; d_gene: TRBD2; CDR3aa: CAASDQTSGFYNEQFF
j_gene: TRBJ2-1; v_gene: TRBV6-2/TRBV6-3; d_gene: NA; CDR3aa: CASGELGLEGGNEQFF
j_gene: TRBJ2-2; v_gene: TRBV7-9; d_gene: NA; CDR3aa: CASSHVFSGNTGELFF
j_gene: TRBJ2-7; v_gene: TRBV12-3/TRBV12-4; d_gene: NA; CDR3aa: CASRYSTHREQYF
j_gene: TRBJ2-1; v_gene: TRBV5-1; d_gene: NA; CDR3aa: CASRTDLGAQFF
j_gene: TRBJ2-1; v_gene: TRBV30; d_gene: NA; CDR3aa: CAWSELDNEQFF
j_gene: TRBJ2-7; v_gene: TRBV7-2; d_gene: NA; CDR3aa: CASSLQGKGYYEQYF
j_gene: TRBJ2-1; v_gene: TRBV7-2; d_gene: TRBD2; CDR3aa: CASSLVWEGPNEQFF
j_gene: TRBJ2-6; v_gene: TRBV5-1; d_gene: NA; CDR3aa: CASSLAFVSGANVLTF
j_gene: TRBJ2-7; v_gene: TRBV20-1; d_gene: NA; CDR3aa: CSASRTARSDEQYF
j_gene: TRBJ1-1; v_gene: TRBV19; d_gene: NA; CDR3aa: CASSIDVANTEAFF